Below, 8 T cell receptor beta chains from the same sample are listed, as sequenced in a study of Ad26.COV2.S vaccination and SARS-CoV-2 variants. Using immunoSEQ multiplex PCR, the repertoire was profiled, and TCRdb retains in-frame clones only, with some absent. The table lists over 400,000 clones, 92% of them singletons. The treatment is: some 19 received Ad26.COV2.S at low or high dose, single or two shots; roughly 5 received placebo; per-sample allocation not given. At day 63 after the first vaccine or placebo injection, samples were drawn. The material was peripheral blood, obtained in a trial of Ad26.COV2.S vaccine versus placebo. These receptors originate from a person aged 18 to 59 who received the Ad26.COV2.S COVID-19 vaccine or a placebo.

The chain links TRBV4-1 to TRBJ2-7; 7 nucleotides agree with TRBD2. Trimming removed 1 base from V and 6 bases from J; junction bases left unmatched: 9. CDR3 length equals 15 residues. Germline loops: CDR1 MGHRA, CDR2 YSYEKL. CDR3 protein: CASSQASSGTLEQYF. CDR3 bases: TGCGCCAGCAGCCAAGCGTCCAGCGGGACCCTCGAGCAGTACTTC.

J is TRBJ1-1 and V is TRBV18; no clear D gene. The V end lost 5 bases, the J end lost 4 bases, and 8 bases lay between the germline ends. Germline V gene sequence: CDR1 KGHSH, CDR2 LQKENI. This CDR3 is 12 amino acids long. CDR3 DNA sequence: TGTGCCAGCTCATCGGAAGGCACTGAAGCTTTCTTT. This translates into CASSSEGTEAFF.

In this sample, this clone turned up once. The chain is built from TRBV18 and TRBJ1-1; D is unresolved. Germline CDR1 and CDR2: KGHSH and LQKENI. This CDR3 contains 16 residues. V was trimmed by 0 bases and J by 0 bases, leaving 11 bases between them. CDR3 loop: CASSPPGRPMNTEAFF. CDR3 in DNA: TGTGCCAGCTCACCACCCGGGAGACCGATGAACACTGAAGCTTTCTTT.

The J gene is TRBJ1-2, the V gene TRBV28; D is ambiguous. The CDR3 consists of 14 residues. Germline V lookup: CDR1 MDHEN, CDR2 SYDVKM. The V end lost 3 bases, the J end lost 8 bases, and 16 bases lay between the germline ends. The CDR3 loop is CASSFVGPPGGYTF. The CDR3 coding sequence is TGTGCCAGCAGTTTCGTGGGTCCTCCCGGAGGCTACACCTTC.

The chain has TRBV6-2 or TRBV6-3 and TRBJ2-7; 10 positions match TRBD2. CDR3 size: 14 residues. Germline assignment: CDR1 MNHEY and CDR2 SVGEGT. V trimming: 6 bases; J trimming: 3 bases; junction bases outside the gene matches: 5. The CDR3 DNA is TGTGCCAGCAGCTCCGGACTAGCGGTCTACGAGCAGTACTTC. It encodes CASSSGLAVYEQYF.

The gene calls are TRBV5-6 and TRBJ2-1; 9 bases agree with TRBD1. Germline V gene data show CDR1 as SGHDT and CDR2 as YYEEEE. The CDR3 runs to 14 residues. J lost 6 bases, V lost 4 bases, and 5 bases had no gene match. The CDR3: CASSPGQGGNEQFF. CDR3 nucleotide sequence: TGTGCCAGCAGCCCGGGACAGGGCGGCAATGAGCAGTTCTTC.

CDR3 sequence: CASSLAGNQPQHF. CDR3 sequence (DNA): TGTGCCAGTAGCCTAGCGGGCAATCAGCCCCAGCATTTT. The chain links TRBV19 to TRBJ1-5, with no clear D. This CDR3 region has 13 residues. The V and J ends lost 6 bases and 2 bases respectively, with 8 bases between them. Germline V gives CDR1 LNHDA, CDR2 SQIVND (reference sequence).

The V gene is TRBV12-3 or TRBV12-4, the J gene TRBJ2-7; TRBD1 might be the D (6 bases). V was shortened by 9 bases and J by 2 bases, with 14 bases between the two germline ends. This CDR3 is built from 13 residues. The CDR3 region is CASSLAGAYEQYF. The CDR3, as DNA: TGTGCCAGTTCCCTAGCAGGGGCCTACGAGCAGTACTTC.